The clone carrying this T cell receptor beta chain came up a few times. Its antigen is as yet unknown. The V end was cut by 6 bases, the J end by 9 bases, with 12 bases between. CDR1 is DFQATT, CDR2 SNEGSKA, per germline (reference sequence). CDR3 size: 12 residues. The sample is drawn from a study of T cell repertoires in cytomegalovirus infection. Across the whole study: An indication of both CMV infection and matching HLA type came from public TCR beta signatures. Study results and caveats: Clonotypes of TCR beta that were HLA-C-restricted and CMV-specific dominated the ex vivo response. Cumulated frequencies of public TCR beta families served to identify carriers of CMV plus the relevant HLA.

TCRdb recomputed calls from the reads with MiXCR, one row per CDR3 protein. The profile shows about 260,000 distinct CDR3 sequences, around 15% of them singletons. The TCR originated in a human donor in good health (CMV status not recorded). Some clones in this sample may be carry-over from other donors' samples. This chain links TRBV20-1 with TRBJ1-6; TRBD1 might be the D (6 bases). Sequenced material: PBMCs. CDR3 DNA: TGCAGTGCGTCGACAGGCGGTTCACCCCTCCACTTT. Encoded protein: CSASTGGSPLHF.